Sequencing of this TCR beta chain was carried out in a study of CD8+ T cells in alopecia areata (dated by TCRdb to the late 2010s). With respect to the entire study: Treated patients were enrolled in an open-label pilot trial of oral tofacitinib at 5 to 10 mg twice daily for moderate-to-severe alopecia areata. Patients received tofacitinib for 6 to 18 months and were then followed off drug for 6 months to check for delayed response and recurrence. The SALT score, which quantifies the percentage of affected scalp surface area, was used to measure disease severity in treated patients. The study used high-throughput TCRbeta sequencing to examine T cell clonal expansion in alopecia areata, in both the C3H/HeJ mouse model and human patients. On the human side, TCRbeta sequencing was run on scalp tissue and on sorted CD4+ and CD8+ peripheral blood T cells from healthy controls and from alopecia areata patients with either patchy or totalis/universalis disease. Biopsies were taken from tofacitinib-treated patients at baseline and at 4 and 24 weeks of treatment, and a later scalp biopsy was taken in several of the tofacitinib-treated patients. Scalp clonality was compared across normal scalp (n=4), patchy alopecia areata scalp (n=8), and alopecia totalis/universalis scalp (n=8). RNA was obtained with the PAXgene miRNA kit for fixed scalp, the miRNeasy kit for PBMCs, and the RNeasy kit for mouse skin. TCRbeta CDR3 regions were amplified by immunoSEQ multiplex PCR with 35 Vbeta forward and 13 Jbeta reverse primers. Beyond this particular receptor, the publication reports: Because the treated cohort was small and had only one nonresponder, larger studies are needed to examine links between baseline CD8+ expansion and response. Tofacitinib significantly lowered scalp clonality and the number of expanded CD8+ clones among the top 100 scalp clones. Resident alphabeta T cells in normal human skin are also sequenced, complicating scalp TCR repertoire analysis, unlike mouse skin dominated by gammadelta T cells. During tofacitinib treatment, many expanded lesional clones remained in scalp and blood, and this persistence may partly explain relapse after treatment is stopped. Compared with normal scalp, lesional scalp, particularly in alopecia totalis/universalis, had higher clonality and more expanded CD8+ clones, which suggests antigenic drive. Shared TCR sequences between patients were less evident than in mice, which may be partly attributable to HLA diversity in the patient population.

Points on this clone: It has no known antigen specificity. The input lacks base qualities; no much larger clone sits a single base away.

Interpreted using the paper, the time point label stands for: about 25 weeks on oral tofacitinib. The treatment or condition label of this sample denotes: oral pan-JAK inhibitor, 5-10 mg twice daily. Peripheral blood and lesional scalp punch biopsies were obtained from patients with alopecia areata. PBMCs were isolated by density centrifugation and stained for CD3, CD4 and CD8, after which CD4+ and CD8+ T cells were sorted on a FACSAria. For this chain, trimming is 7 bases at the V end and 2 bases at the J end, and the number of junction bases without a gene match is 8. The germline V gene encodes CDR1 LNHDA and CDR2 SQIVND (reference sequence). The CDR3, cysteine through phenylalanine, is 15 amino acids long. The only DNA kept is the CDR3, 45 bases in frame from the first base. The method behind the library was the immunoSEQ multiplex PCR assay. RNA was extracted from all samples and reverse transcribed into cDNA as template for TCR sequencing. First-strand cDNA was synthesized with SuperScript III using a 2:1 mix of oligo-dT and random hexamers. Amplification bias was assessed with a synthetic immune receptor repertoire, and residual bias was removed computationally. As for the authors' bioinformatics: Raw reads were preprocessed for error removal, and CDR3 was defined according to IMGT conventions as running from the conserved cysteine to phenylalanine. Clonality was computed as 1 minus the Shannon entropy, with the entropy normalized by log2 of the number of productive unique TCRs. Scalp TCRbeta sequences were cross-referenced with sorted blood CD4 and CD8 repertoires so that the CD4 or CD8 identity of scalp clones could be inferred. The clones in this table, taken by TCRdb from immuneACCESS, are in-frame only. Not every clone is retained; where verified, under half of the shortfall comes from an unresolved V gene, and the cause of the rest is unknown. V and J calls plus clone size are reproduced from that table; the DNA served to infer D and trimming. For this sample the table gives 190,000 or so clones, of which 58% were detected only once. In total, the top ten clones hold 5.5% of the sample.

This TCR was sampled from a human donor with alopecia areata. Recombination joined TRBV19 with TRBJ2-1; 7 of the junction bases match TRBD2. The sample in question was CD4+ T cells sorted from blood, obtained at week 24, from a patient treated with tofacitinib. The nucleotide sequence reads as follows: TGTGCCAGTACCCTCTCCGGGACTACCTACAATGAGCAGTTCTTC. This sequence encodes CASTLSGTTYNEQFF.